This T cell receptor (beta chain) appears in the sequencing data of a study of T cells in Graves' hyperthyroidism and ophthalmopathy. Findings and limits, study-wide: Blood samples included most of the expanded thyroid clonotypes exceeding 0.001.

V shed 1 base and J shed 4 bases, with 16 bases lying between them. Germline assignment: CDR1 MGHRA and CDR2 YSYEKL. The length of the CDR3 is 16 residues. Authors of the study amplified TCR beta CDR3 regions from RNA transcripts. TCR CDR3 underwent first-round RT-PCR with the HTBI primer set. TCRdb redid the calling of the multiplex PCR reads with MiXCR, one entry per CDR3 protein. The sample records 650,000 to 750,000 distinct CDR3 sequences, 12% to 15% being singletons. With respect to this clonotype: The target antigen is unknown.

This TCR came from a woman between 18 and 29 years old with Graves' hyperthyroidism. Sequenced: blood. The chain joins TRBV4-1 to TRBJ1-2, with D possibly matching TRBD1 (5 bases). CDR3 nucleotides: TGCGCCAGCAGCCAAGTTACGGGACTCAACATCTATGGCTACACCTTC. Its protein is CASSQVTGLNIYGYTF.